One sample yielded the 24 T cell receptor beta chains listed below, sequenced in a study of shared clonotypes between healthy human individuals. CD8 cells regarded as naive lacked CD45RO, were positively chosen for CCR7, and omitted terminally differentiated effector memory CD45RA+ cells. Assay: immunoSEQ multiplex PCR; the TCRdb copy retains only in-frame clones and omits some. The sample consists of about 650,000 clones, 95% to 96% of them appearing once. The sample was naive CD8+ T cells sorted from blood. Receptors were obtained from a woman aged 30 to 39 in good health.

V is TRBV7-9 and J is TRBJ2-3; D is unclear. Germline assignment: CDR1 SEHNR and CDR2 FQNEAQ (reference sequence). Trimming removed 2 bases at V and 1 base at J, with 4 bases between. The CDR3 has 13 residues. The CDR3 DNA follows: TGTGCCAGCAGCTTAAAAGGCACAGATACGCAGTATTTT. Translating it yields CASSLKGTDTQYF.

The rearrangement joins TRBV5-1 to TRBJ1-1; no reliable D call. The CDR3 contains 13 residues. Deletions cut 0 bases from V and 1 base from J, with 4 bases between. Per the germline V gene, CDR1 is SGHRS and CDR2 is YFSETQ. The CDR3 region is CASSLARNTEAFF. In DNA, the CDR3 is TGCGCCAGCAGCTTGGCCCGGAACACTGAAGCTTTCTTT.

The rearrangement joins TRBV28 to TRBJ2-7, with D perhaps TRBD2 (6 bases). V lost 10 bases and J 5 bases, leaving 15 bases between the germline ends. Germline loops: CDR1 MDHEN, CDR2 SYDVKM. This CDR3 has 12 amino acids. CDR3 nucleotide sequence: TGTGCCACCTCTTTTTCGGGGGACGAGCAGTACTTC. Encoded protein: CATSFSGDEQYF.

V usage is TRBV7-6 and J usage is TRBJ2-2; 10 bases line up with TRBD2. The CDR3 consists of 16 residues. Germline CDR1 and CDR2: SGHVS and FNYEAQ. V trimming: 0 bases; J trimming: 6 bases; junction bases outside the gene matches: 4. CDR3 region: CASSLAPSGSSGELFF. The CDR3 DNA reads as TGTGCCAGCAGCTTAGCTCCTAGCGGGAGTTCCGGGGAGCTGTTTTTT. The full variable domain, rest sourced from reference TRBV7-6 and TRBJ2-2, is GAGVSQSPRYKVTKRGQDVALRCDPISGHVSLYWYRQALGQGPEFLTYFNYEAQQDKSGLPNDRFSAERPEGSISTLTIQRTEQRDSAMYRCASSLAPSGSSGELFFGEGSRLTVL.

This chain uses TRBV6-5 with TRBJ2-2; D gene unclear. Germline CDR1 reads MNHEY; CDR2 reads SVGAGI. The CDR3 sequence is 14 residues long. V lost 4 bases to trimming and J lost 6 bases, with 12 bases between them. The CDR3 nucleotides read TGTGCCAGCAGTTTAGTAGGCCCGGCCGGGGAGCTGTTTTTT. Translating it yields CASSLVGPAGELFF.

V gene TRBV15 combines with J gene TRBJ1-5, with a weak D call TRBD1 (5 bases). This CDR3 is 15 amino acids long. Germline V gene sequence: CDR1 LNHNV, CDR2 YYDKDF (reference sequence). Between the trimmed V and J ends, which lost 5 bases and 5 bases, there was a span of 16 bases. CDR3 in DNA: TGTGCCACCAGCCCCGAACAGGTCTTGGATCAGCCCCAGCATTTT. Amino acids: CATSPEQVLDQPQHF.

The V and J genes are TRBV5-6 and TRBJ2-1; D uncertain. Germline lookup yields CDR1 SGHDT and CDR2 YYEEEE. The CDR3 loop spans 14 amino acids. With 0 bases removed from V and 8 bases from J, the gap between germline ends came to 12 bases. The CDR3 DNA follows: TGTGCCAGCAGCTTGGATGCCATGGCCCATGAGCAGTTCTTC. Its protein product is CASSLDAMAHEQFF.

The chain employs TRBV2 and TRBJ1-2; D call uncertain. The length of the CDR3 is 14 residues. V was cut by 3 bases and J by 5 bases, with 13 bases left in between. Germline values: CDR1 SNHLY, CDR2 FYNNEI. The CDR3 bases are TGTGCCAGCAGTGAGGGGAGGTCTGATTATGGCTACACCTTC. It encodes CASSEGRSDYGYTF.

J is TRBJ2-7 and V is TRBV6-5; 8 bases are a match to TRBD1. This CDR3 comprises 13 residues. Per the germline V gene, CDR1 is MNHEY and CDR2 is SVGAGI. The J segment lost 2 bases and the V segment lost 7 bases, leaving 4 bases of the junction unmatched. CDR3 sequence (DNA): TGTGCCAGCAAACAGGGGGGAACCTACGAGCAGTACTTC. This translates into CASKQGGTYEQYF.

In this sample, this clone turned up once. The chain couples TRBV9 to TRBJ1-1; 9 bases are a match to TRBD1. The V gene's germline CDR1 is SGDLS and CDR2 YYNGEE. There are 11 residues in the CDR3. V was clipped by 5 bases and J by 8 bases; unmatched bases: 1. The CDR3 DNA reads TGTGCCAGCAGGGGACAGGGCGAAGCTTTCTTT. Its protein product is CASRGQGEAFF.

The J gene is TRBJ2-2, the V gene TRBV6-5; D call uncertain. The CDR3 loop spans 13 amino acids. Germline V gene data show CDR1 as MNHEY and CDR2 as SVGAGI. Trimming took 2 bases from V and 3 from J, leaving 4 bases between them. The CDR3 nucleotides read TGTGCCAGCAGTTACATGGACACCGGGGAGCTGTTTTTT. This codes for CASSYMDTGELFF.

This clone has just one count. This sequence joins TRBV7-8 and TRBJ2-3, with 9 bases identical to TRBD2. This CDR3 spans 18 amino acids. V shed 4 bases, J shed 1 base, and the junction held 12 bases outside the gene matches. CDR1 is SGHVS, CDR2 FQNEAQ, per germline. The CDR3: CASSSHLISGRRTDTQYF. The CDR3 nucleotides are TGTGCCAGCAGCTCTCACCTCATTAGCGGGAGACGCACAGATACGCAGTATTTT. Combining the CDR3 with reference TRBV7-8 and TRBJ2-3 gives the whole variable domain GAGVSQSPRYKVAKRGQDVALRCDPISGHVSLFWYQQALGQGPEFLTYFQNEAQLDKSGLPSDRFFAERPEGSVSTLKIQRTQQEDSAVYLCASSSHLISGRRTDTQYFGPGTRLTVL.

The V gene is TRBV6-6, the J gene TRBJ2-5; tentatively, D is TRBD2 (6 bases). The length of the CDR3 is 14 residues. V shed 5 bases and J shed 2 bases, with 12 bases lying between them. CDR1 and CDR2 (germline): MNHNY, SVGAGI (reference sequence). CDR3 sequence (DNA): TGTGCCAGCAGTCCCGTGGGAGGTCAAGAGACCCAGTACTTC. Its translation is CASSPVGGQETQYF.

This clone showed up just once. The V gene is TRBV13, the J gene TRBJ1-5; perhaps TRBD1 as D (6 bases). Germline CDR1 reads PRHDT; CDR2 reads FYEKMQ (reference sequence). Trimming took 5 bases from V and 2 from J, leaving 10 bases between them. This CDR3 has 14 residues. The CDR3 is CASSSSGGNQPQHF. The CDR3 DNA follows: TGTGCCAGCAGCAGTTCAGGGGGCAATCAGCCCCAGCATTTT.

This chain uses TRBV13 with TRBJ2-3; 13 bases map to TRBD2. CDR1 is PRHDT and CDR2 is FYEKMQ in the germline V gene (reference sequence). The junction had 8 bases not matched to a gene; V was cut back by 4 bases and J by 1 base. The CDR3 is 18 amino acids. The CDR3 DNA sequence: TGTGCCAGCAGCTCGGGACTAGCGGGACCCCTAGGCACAGATACGCAGTATTTT. Translating it yields CASSSGLAGPLGTDTQYF.

The J gene is TRBJ1-2, the V gene TRBV28; the match to TRBD1 covers 9 bases. There are 15 residues in the CDR3. J gave up 4 bases and V 5 bases, and 8 bases lay outside the gene matches. The germline gives CDR1 MDHEN, CDR2 SYDVKM. In nucleotides, the CDR3 is TGTGCCAGCAGTACCCCGGGACAGGGTTTCTATGGCTACACCTTC. Protein sequence: CASSTPGQGFYGYTF.

On this clone: Other DNA sequences within the sample encode an identical CDR3. The V gene is TRBV27, the J gene TRBJ2-7; D ambiguous. The CDR3 sequence is 13 residues long. Germline-derived CDR1 and CDR2 are MNHEY and SMNVEV (reference sequence). V lost 2 bases, J lost 2 bases, and 7 bases lay in between. In nucleotides, the CDR3 is TGTGCCAGCAGTTTAGGACCCCCCTACGAGCAGTACTTC. Its protein product is CASSLGPPYEQYF.

J is TRBJ2-7 and V is TRBV6-5; D remains ambiguous. The germline CDR1 and CDR2 sequences are MNHEY and SVGAGI. The V gene lost 6 bases and the J gene lost 1 base, with 10 bases spanning the gap. The CDR3 contains 13 residues. The CDR3 DNA reads as TGTGCCAGCAGCCTCGACACGTCCTACGAGCAGTACTTC. As protein: CASSLDTSYEQYF.

The chain couples TRBV7-9 to TRBJ2-2; 8 bases are shared with TRBD2. The CDR3 is made up of 15 amino acids. Trimming at V came to 5 bases and at J to 2 bases, leaving 4 bases not matched to a gene. In germline, CDR1 is SEHNR, CDR2 FQNEAQ (reference sequence). CDR3 DNA sequence: TGTGCCAGCAGCCCCATAGCGGGAAACACCGGGGAGCTGTTTTTT. Its translation is CASSPIAGNTGELFF. The full variable domain, completed using reference TRBV7-9 and TRBJ2-2, is DTGVSQNPRHKITKRGQNVTFRCDPISEHNRLYWYRQTLGQGPEFLTYFQNEAQLEKSRLLSDRFSAERPKGSFSTLEIQRTEQGDSAMYLCASSPIAGNTGELFFGEGSRLTVL.

The chain recombines TRBV15 with TRBJ2-7; 16 bases match TRBD2. The CDR3 spans 21 residues. Germline V lookup: CDR1 LNHNV, CDR2 YYDKDF (reference sequence). V was clipped by 0 bases and J by 0 bases; unmatched bases: 11. This chain's CDR3 is CATSRDWGLAGGPRNSYEQYF. DNA for the CDR3: TGTGCCACCAGCAGAGATTGGGGACTAGCGGGAGGGCCGAGGAACTCCTACGAGCAGTACTTC. The variable domain in full, completed from reference TRBV15 and TRBJ2-7, reads DAMVIQNPRYQVTQFGKPVTLSCSQTLNHNVMYWYQQKSSQAPKLLFHYYDKDFNNEADTPDNFQSRRPNTSFCFLDIRSPGLGDTAMYLCATSRDWGLAGGPRNSYEQYFGPGTRLTVT.

The chain carries TRBV11-2 and TRBJ2-3, with D tentatively TRBD2 (7 bases). Germline CDR1 SGHAT, CDR2 FQNNGV. V lost 4 bases and J 4 bases, leaving 15 bases between the germline ends. There are 15 residues in the CDR3. The CDR3 loop reads CASSWTAGGADTQYF. The CDR3 DNA sequence: TGTGCCAGCAGCTGGACAGCTGGGGGGGCAGATACGCAGTATTTT.

The chain carries TRBV5-1 and TRBJ2-7; 10 nucleotides match TRBD2. With V trimmed by 0 bases and J by 3 bases, 0 bases remained unmatched. CDR3 length: 14 residues. In germline, CDR1 is SGHRS, CDR2 YFSETQ. CDR3 nucleotides: TGCGCCAGCAGCTTGGCTAGCGGGAGCTACGAGCAGTACTTC. Protein: CASSLASGSYEQYF.

The genes are TRBV10-1 and TRBJ2-7, with TRBD2 identical over 10 bases. J lost 1 base, V lost 0 bases, and 3 bases had no gene match. The length of the CDR3 is 16 residues. The germline gives CDR1 WNHNN, CDR2 SYGVQD (reference sequence). DNA for the CDR3: TGCGCCAGCAGTGAGTCGCTAGCGGGAGCTTCCTACGAGCAGTACTTC. Translating gives CASSESLAGASYEQYF.

The chain combines TRBV5-4 with TRBJ1-2; perhaps TRBD1 as D (5 bases). V was cut by 4 bases and J by 4 bases, with 11 bases left in between. The CDR3 length is 13 residues. CDR1 SGHNT and CDR2 YYREEE come from the germline V gene (reference sequence). The CDR3 reads CASSDGGVYGYTF. The CDR3 coding sequence is TGTGCCAGCAGCGACGGGGGAGTCTATGGCTACACCTTC. Together with reference TRBV5-4 and TRBJ1-2, the CDR3 gives the full variable domain: ETGVTQSPTHLIKTRGQQVTLRCSSQSGHNTVSWYQQALGQGPQFIFQYYREEENGRGNFPPRFSGLQFPNYSSELNVNALELDDSALYLCASSDGGVYGYTFGSGTRLTVV.